This is a list of T cell receptor beta chains from one sample in a study of blood T cell repertoires in COVID-19. TCRdb's table, derived via immunoSEQ multiplex PCR, lists solely in-frame clones and lacks some. The table lists roughly 220,000 clones, roughly four fifths of them singletons. Sequenced input: PBMCs or T cells enriched from blood (not recorded which). The receptors were gathered from a middle-aged woman with acute COVID-19. The CDR3 runs from the conserved cysteine through the conserved F or W. A D gene is named only where the DNA matches it firmly. A row's size may be missing; if present it is once, few, many or a size class.

V: TRBV7-2; D: .; J: TRBJ1-4; size: few; CDR3: CASSLGVEGWANEKLFF; DNA: TGTGCCAGCAGCTTAGGGGTAGAGGGATGGGCTAATGAAAAACTGTTTTTT
V: TRBV3-1/TRBV3-2; D: TRBD2; J: TRBJ2-2; size: .; CDR3: CASSYGLAEDGELFF; DNA: TGTGCCAGCAGCTACGGACTAGCGGAAGACGGGGAGCTGTTTTTT
V: TRBV27; D: .; J: TRBJ2-1; size: .; CDR3: CASSLGGETYNEQFF; DNA: TGTGCCAGCAGTTTAGGCGGGGAGACCTACAATGAGCAGTTCTTC
V: TRBV2; D: TRBD1; J: TRBJ1-3; size: .; CDR3: CASKPRRQGAFGNTIYF; DNA: TGTGCCAGCAAACCGCGTAGACAGGGTGCTTTTGGAAACACCATATATTTT
V: TRBV30; D: TRBD1; J: TRBJ1-5; size: .; CDR3: CAWSVKGQGYQPQHF; DNA: TGTGCCTGGAGTGTTAAAGGACAGGGCTATCAGCCCCAGCATTTT
V: TRBV4-3; D: TRBD1; J: TRBJ1-2; size: .; CDR3: CASSRTGGNYGYTF; DNA: TGCGCCAGCAGCCGGACAGGGGGGAACTATGGCTACACCTTC
V: TRBV7-2; D: .; J: TRBJ1-5; size: .; CDR3: CASSFDGSQPQHF; DNA: TGTGCCAGCAGCTTCGATGGTAGTCAGCCCCAGCATTTT
V: TRBV27; D: .; J: TRBJ1-5; size: .; CDR3: CASSFGGNQPQHF; DNA: TGTGCCAGCAGTTTTGGGGGGAATCAGCCCCAGCATTTT
V: TRBV14; D: .; J: TRBJ1-6; size: .; CDR3: CASSQELGSSPLHF; DNA: TGTGCCAGCAGCCAAGAACTGGGGAGTTCACCCCTCCACTTT
V: TRBV5-8; D: .; J: TRBJ1-1; size: .; CDR3: CASSLTGSGEAFF; DNA: TGTGCCAGCAGCTTAACAGGGTCGGGTGAAGCTTTCTTT
V: TRBV4-2; D: .; J: TRBJ2-3; size: .; CDR3: CASSKRTSGDTDTQYF; DNA: TGTGCCAGCAGCAAAAGGACCTCGGGGGACACAGATACGCAGTATTTT
V: TRBV24-1; D: .; J: TRBJ2-5; size: .; CDR3: CATSDRDSARTQYF; DNA: TGTGCCACCAGTGACAGGGACTCGGCGAGGACCCAGTACTTC
V: TRBV2; D: TRBD1; J: TRBJ2-6; size: .; CDR3: CASQLRTGTTGANVLTF; DNA: TGTGCCAGCCAGTTGCGGACAGGGACCACTGGGGCCAACGTCCTGACTTTC
V: TRBV11-2; D: TRBD2; J: TRBJ2-3; size: .; CDR3: CASSSRTSADTQYF; DNA: TGTGCCAGCAGCTCCCGGACTAGCGCAGATACGCAGTATTTT
V: TRBV30; D: .; J: TRBJ1-5; size: .; CDR3: CAWSGGEGTRPQHF; DNA: TGTGCCTGGAGCGGAGGGGAGGGGACTCGGCCCCAGCATTTT
V: TRBV11-2; D: .; J: TRBJ1-2; size: .; CDR3: CASSSGGKGLFYGYTF; DNA: TGTGCCAGCAGCTCGGGGGGCAAGGGGCTCTTTTATGGCTACACCTTC
V: TRBV7-3; D: TRBD1; J: TRBJ1-2; size: .; CDR3: CASSLTTGGGGYTF; DNA: TGTGCCAGCAGCTTAACGACAGGGGGAGGCGGCTACACCTTC
V: TRBV28; D: .; J: TRBJ2-7; size: .; CDR3: CASSWSGGSGEQYF; DNA: TGTGCCAGCAGTTGGTCCGGAGGGTCTGGGGAGCAGTACTTC
V: TRBV18; D: TRBD1; J: TRBJ1-2; size: once; CDR3: CASSQQGQMNYGYTF; DNA: TGTGCCAGCTCACAACAGGGACAGATGAACTATGGCTACACCTTC
V: TRBV5-5; D: TRBD2; J: TRBJ2-1; size: .; CDR3: CASSLGLAGGQYEQFF; DNA: TGTGCCAGCAGCTTGGGACTAGCGGGGGGGCAGTATGAGCAGTTCTTC
V: TRBV6-5; D: TRBD1; J: TRBJ2-7; size: .; CDR3: CASSDSTGRGYEQYF; DNA: TGTGCCAGCAGTGACTCGACAGGGAGAGGCTACGAGCAGTACTTC
V: TRBV11-3; D: .; J: TRBJ2-3; size: .; CDR3: CASSLTNGFTDTQYF; DNA: TGTGCCAGCAGCTTAACTAACGGGTTCACAGATACGCAGTATTTT
V: TRBV5-8; D: .; J: TRBJ2-5; size: .; CDR3: CASRLTTSGETQYF; DNA: TGTGCCAGCAGACTCACGACAAGCGGGGAGACCCAGTACTTC
V: TRBV4-3; D: TRBD1; J: TRBJ1-4; size: once; CDR3: CASSQDRGTGATNEKLFF; DNA: TGCGCCAGCAGCCAAGATCGAGGGACAGGGGCAACTAATGAAAAACTGTTTTTT
V: TRBV14; D: TRBD2; J: TRBJ2-3; size: .; CDR3: CASSQRTSGSLDTQYF; DNA: TGTGCCAGCAGCCAGCGGACTAGCGGGAGCCTAGATACGCAGTATTTT
V: TRBV6-1; D: TRBD1; J: TRBJ1-5; size: .; CDR3: CASSERPDRADQPQHF; DNA: TGTGCCAGCAGTGAGAGACCGGACAGGGCGGATCAGCCCCAGCATTTT
V: TRBV29-1; D: .; J: TRBJ2-5; size: .; CDR3: CSALSGRETQYF; DNA: TGCAGCGCCCTCAGTGGCAGGGAGACCCAGTACTTC
V: TRBV4-3; D: .; J: TRBJ1-5; size: .; CDR3: CASSQQVGQPQHF; DNA: TGCGCCAGCAGCCAACAGGTTGGCCAGCCCCAGCATTTT
V: TRBV10-2; D: TRBD2; J: TRBJ2-3; size: .; CDR3: CASSESASGGVDTQYF; DNA: TGCGCCAGCAGTGAGTCGGCTAGCGGGGGGGTTGATACGCAGTATTTT
V: TRBV5-5; D: TRBD1; J: TRBJ1-2; size: few; CDR3: CASSPFDRAGGYTF; DNA: TGTGCCAGCAGCCCCTTCGACAGGGCCGGGGGCTACACCTTC